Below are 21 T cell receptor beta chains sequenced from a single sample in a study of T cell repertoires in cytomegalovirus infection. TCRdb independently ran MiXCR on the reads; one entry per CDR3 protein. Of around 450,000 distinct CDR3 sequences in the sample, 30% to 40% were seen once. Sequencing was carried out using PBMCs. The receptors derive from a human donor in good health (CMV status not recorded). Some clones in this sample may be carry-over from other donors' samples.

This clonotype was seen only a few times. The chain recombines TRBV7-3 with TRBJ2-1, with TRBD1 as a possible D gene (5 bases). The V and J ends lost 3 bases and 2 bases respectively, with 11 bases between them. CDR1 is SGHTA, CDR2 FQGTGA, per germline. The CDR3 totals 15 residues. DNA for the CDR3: TGTGCCAGCAGCTTCGAGGACACCCCCTACAATGAGCAGTTCTTC. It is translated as CASSFEDTPYNEQFF.

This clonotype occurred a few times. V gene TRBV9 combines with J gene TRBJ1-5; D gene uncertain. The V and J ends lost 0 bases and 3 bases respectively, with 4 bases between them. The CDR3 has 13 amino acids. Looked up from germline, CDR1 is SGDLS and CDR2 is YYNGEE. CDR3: CASSVGDNQPQHF. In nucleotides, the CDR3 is TGTGCCAGCAGCGTAGGAGACAATCAGCCCCAGCATTTT. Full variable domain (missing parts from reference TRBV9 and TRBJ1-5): DSGVTQTPKHLITATGQRVTLRCSPRSGDLSVYWYQQSLDQGLQFLIQYYNGEERAKGNILERFSAQQFPDLHSELNLSSLELGDSALYFCASSVGDNQPQHFGDGTRLSIL.

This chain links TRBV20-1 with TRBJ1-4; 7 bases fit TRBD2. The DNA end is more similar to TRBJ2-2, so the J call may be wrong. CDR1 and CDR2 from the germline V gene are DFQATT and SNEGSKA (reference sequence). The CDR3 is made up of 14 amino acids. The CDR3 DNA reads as TGCAGTGCTAGTCGGGGCGGAGCGGGATTGGAGCTGTTTTTT. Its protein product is CSASRGGAGLELFF.

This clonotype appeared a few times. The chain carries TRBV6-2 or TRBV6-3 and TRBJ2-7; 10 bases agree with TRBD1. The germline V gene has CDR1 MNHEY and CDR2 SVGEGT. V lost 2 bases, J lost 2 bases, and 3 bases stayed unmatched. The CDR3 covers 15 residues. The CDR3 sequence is CASSYGQGGTYEQYF. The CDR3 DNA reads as TGTGCCAGCAGTTACGGACAGGGGGGGACCTACGAGCAGTACTTC.

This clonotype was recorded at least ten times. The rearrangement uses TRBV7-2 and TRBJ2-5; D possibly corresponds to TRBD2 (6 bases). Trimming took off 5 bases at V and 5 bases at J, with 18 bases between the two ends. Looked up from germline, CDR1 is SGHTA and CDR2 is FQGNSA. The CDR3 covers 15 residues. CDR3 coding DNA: TGTGCCAGCAGCCTGGCGGGAACCGGAGGCGAGACCCAGTACTTC. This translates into CASSLAGTGGETQYF.

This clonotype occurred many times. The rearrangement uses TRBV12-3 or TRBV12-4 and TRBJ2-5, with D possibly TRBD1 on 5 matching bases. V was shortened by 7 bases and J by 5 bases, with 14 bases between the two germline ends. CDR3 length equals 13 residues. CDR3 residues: CASTPQALETQYF. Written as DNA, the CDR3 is TGTGCCAGCACCCCACAGGCTTTGGAGACCCAGTACTTC.

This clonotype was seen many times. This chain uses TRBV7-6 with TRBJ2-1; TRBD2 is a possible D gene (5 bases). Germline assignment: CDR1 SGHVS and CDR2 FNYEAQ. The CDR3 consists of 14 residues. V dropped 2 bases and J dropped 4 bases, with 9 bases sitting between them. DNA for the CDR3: TGTGCCAGCAGCTTAAGGGAGTCTTACAATGAGCAGTTCTTC. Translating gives CASSLRESYNEQFF.

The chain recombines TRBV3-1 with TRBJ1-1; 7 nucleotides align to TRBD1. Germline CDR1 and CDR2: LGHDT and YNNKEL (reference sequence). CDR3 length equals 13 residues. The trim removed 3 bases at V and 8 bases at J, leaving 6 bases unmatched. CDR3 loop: CASSHVDRDEAFF. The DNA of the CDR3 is TGTGCCAGCAGCCATGTAGACAGGGACGAAGCTTTCTTT.

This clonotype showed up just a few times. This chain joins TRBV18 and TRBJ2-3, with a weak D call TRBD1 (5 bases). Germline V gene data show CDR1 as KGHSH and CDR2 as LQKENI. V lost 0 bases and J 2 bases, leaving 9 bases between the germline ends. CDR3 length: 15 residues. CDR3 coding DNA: TGTGCCAGCTCACCACCGACAGTTACCACAGATACGCAGTATTTT. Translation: CASSPPTVTTDTQYF.

The CDR3 DNA sequence: TGTGCCAGCAGCTTAGTCGGGGACAGGCTCTACGAGCAGTACTTC. Translated: CASSLVGDRLYEQYF. The chain links TRBV11-2 to TRBJ2-7; TRBD1 aligns across 8 bases. V was clipped by 1 base and J by 3 bases; unmatched bases: 5. CDR3 length: 15 residues. Germline V gives CDR1 SGHAT, CDR2 FQNNGV.

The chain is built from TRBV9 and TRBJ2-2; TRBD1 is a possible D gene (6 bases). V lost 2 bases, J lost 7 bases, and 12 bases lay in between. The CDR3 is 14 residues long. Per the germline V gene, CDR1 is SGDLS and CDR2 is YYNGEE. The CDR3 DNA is TGTGCCAGCAGCGTGTCCAGGGGCTACGGGGAGCTGTTTTTT. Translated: CASSVSRGYGELFF.

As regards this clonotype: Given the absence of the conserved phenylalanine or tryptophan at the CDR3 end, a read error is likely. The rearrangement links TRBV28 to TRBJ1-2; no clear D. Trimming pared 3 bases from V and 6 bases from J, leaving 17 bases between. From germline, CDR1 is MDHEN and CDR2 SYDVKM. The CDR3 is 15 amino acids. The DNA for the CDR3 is TGTGCCAGCAGTTTTGAGCGACCGCCTTGGGATGGCTACACCTTA. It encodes CASSFERPPWDGYTL.

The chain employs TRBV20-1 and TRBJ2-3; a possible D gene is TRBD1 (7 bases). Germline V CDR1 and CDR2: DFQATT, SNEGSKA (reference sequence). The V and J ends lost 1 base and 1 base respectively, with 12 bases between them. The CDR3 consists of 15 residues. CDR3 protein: CSARAEGARTDTQYF. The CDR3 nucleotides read TGCAGTGCTAGAGCGGAGGGGGCCCGCACAGATACGCAGTATTTT.

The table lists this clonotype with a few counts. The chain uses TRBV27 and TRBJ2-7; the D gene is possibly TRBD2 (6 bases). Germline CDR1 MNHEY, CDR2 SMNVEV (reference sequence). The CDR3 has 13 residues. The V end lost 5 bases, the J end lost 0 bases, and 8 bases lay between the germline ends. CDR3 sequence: CASSGGTSYEQYF. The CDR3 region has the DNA TGTGCCAGCAGTGGAGGGACCTCCTACGAGCAGTACTTC.

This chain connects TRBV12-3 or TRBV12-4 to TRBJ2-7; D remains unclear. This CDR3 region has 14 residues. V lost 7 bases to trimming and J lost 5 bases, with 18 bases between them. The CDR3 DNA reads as TGTGCCAGCACCCCCGGGCCCGGGTCCCACGAGCAGTACTTC. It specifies CASTPGPGSHEQYF.

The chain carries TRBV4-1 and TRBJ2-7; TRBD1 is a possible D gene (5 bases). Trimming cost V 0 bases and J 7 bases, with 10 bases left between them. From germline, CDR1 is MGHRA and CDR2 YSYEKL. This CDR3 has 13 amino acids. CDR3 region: CASSQDGRVEQYF. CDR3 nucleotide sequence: TGCGCCAGCAGCCAAGACGGCAGGGTGGAGCAGTACTTC.

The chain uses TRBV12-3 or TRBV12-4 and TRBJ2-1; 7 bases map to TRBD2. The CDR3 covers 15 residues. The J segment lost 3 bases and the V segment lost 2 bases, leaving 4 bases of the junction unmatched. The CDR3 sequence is CASSLIAGVYNEQFF. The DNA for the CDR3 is TGTGCCAGCAGTTTAATAGCGGGTGTCTACAATGAGCAGTTCTTC.

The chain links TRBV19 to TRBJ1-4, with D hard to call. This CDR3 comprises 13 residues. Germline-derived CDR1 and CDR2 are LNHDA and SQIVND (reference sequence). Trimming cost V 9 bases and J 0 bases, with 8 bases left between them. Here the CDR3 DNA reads TGTGCCAGCTTGAACCCAACTAATGAAAAACTGTTTTTT. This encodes CASLNPTNEKLFF.

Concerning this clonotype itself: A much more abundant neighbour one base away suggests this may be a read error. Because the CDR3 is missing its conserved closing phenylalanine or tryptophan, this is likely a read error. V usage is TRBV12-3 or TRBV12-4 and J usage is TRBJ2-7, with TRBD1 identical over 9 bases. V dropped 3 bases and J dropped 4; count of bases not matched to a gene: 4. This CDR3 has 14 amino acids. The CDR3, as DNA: TGTGCCAGCAGTTTTGGGACAGGGAATTACGAGCAGTACTTA. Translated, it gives CASSFGTGNYEQYL.

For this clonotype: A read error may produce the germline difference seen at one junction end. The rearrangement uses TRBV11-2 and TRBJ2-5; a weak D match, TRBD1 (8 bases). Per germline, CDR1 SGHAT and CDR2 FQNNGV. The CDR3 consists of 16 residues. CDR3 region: CASSPKIQGAGETQCF. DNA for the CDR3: TGTGCCAGCAGCCCGAAAATCCAGGGGGCGGGGGAGACCCAGTGCTTC. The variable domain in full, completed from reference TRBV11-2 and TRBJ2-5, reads EAGVAQSPRYKIIEKRQSVAFWCNPISGHATLYWYQQILGQGPKLLIQFQNNGVVDDSQLPKDRFSAERLKGVDSTLKIQPAKLEDSAVYLCASSPKIQGAGETQCFGPGTRLLVL.

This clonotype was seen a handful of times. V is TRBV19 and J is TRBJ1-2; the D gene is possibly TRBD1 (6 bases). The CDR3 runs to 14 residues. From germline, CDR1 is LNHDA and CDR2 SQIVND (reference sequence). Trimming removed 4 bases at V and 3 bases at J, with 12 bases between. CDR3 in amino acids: CASSTAGADYGYTF. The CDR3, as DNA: TGTGCCAGTAGTACTGCAGGGGCCGACTATGGCTACACCTTC.